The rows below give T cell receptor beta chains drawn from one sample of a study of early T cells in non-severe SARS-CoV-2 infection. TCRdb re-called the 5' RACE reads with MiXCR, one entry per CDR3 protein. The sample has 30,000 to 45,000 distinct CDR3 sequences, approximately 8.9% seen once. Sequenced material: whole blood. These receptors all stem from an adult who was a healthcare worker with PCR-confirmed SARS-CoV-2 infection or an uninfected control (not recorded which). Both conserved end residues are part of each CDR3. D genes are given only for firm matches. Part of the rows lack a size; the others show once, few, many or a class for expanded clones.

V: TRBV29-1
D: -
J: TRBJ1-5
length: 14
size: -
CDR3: CSVQTGGIGQPQHF
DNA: TGCAGCGTCCAGACAGGTGGTATAGGTCAGCCCCAGCATTTT

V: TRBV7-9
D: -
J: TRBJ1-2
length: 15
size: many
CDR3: CASSSLSKGERAITF
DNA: TGTGCCAGCAGCTCCCTATCAAAGGGGGAAAGGGCCATCACCTTC

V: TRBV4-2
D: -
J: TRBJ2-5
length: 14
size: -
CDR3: CASSQVTGAETQYF
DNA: TGTGCCAGCAGCCAAGTAACGGGGGCCGAGACCCAGTACTTC

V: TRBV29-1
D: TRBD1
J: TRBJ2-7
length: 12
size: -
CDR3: CSGGEGAYEQYF
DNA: TGCAGCGGAGGAGAGGGGGCATACGAGCAGTACTTC

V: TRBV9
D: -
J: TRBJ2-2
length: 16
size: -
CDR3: CASSVVTRANTGELFF
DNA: TGTGCCAGCAGCGTAGTGACCCGCGCCAACACCGGGGAGCTGTTTTTT

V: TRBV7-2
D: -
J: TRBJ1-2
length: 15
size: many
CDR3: CASSLGRLANYGYTF
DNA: TGTGCCAGCAGCCTAGGACGGTTAGCTAACTATGGCTACACCTTC

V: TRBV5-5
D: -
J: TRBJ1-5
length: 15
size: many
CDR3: CASSAITGGNQPQHF
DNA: TGTGCCAGCAGCGCAATAACCGGAGGCAATCAGCCCCAGCATTTT

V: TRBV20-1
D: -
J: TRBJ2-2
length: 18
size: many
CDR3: CSARDRASGGGRTGELFF
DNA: TGCAGTGCTAGAGATAGGGCATCAGGAGGGGGTCGGACCGGGGAGCTGTTTTTT

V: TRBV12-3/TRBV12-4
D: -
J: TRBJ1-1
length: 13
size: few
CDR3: CASSSGVNTEAFF
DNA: TGTGCCAGCAGTTCAGGGGTAAACACTGAAGCTTTCTTT

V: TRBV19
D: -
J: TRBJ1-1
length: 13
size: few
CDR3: CASSMYPSAEAFF
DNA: TGTGCCAGTAGTATGTACCCATCCGCAGAAGCTTTCTTT

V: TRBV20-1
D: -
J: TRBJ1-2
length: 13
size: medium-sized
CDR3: CSASEGDFGGYTF
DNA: TGCAGTGCTAGCGAGGGGGACTTTGGTGGCTACACCTTC

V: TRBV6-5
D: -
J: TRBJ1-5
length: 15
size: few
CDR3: CASRPRQSINQPQHF
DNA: TGTGCCAGCAGACCCCGACAGAGCATTAATCAGCCCCAGCATTTT

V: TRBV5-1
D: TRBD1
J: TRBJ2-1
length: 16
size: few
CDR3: CASSSPRGQGQNEQFF
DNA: TGCGCCAGCAGCTCCCCGCGAGGACAGGGGCAAAATGAGCAGTTCTTC

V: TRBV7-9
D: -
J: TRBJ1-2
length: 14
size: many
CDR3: CASSLAVQNYGYTF
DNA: TGTGCCAGCAGCTTAGCGGTGCAGAACTATGGCTACACCTTC

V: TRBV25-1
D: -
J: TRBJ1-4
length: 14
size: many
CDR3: CASSATGRYEKLFF
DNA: TGTGCCAGCAGTGCGACGGGGCGATACGAAAAACTGTTTTTT

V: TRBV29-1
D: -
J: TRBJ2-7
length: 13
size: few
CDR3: CSVETGTSRGQYF
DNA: TGCAGCGTGGAGACCGGGACCTCCCGGGGGCAGTACTTC

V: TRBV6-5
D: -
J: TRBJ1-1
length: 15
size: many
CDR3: CASSYQTTGNTEAFF
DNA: TGTGCCAGCAGTTACCAAACGACGGGGAACACTGAAGCTTTCTTT

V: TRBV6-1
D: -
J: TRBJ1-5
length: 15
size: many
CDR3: CASSRNDLSNQPQHF
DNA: TGTGCCAGCAGTAGAAACGATCTGAGCAATCAGCCCCAGCATTTT

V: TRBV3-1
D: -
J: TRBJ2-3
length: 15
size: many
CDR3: CASSHLSTGTDTQYF
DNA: TGTGCCAGCAGCCACCTCTCGACAGGCACAGATACGCAGTATTTT

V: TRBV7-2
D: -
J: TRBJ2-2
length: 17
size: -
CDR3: CASSLGMGRGAKGELFF
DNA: TGTGCCAGCAGCTTAGGAATGGGGCGGGGAGCTAAAGGGGAGCTGTTTTTT

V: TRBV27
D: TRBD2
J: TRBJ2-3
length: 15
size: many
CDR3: CASSPQRGSTDTQYF
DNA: TGTGCCAGCAGCCCCCAGCGGGGTAGCACAGATACGCAGTATTTT

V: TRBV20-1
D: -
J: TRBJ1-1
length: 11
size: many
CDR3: CSARRPTEAFF
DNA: TGCAGTGCTAGACGCCCCACTGAAGCTTTCTTT

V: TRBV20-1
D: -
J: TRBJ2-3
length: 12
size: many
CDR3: CSARVRTDTQYF
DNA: TGCAGTGCTAGAGTTAGAACAGATACGCAGTATTTT

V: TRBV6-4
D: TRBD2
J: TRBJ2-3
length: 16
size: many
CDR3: CASSDSASGVTDTQYF
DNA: TGTGCCAGCAGTGACTCGGCTAGCGGGGTTACAGATACGCAGTATTTT

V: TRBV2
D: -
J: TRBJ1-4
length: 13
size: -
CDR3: CASRWTALEKLFF
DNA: TGTGCCAGCAGATGGACAGCCTTAGAAAAACTGTTTTTT

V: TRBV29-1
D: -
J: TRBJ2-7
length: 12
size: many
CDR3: CSVKTNRYEQYF
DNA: TGCAGCGTTAAGACAAATCGGTACGAGCAGTACTTC

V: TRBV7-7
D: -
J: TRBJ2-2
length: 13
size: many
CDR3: CASSPRHTGELFF
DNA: TGTGCCAGCAGCCCCAGACACACCGGGGAGCTGTTTTTT

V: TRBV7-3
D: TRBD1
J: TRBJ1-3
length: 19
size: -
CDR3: CASSLTSPRDRDFGNTINF
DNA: TGTGCCAGCAGCTTAACCTCCCCCCGGGACAGGGATTTTGGAAACACCATAAATTTT

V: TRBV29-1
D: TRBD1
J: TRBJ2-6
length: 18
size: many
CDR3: CSVEGGTGSLSGANVLTF
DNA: TGCAGCGTTGAAGGAGGGACAGGGAGTCTCTCTGGGGCCAACGTCCTGACTTTC

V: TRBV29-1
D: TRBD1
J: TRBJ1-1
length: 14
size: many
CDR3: CSVEDPGQITEAFF
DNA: TGCAGCGTTGAAGATCCGGGACAGATCACTGAAGCTTTCTTT

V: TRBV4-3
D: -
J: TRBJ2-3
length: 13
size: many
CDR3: CASSQDFADTQYF
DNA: TGCGCCAGCAGCCAAGATTTCGCAGATACGCAGTATTTT

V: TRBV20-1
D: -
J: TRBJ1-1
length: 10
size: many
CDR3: CSAAGDLAFF
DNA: TGCAGTGCGGCAGGGGACTTGGCTTTCTTT

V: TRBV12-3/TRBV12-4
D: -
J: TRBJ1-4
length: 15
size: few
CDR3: CASSLGGRANEKLFF
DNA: TGTGCCAGCAGTTTAGGGGGCCGGGCTAATGAAAAACTGTTTTTT

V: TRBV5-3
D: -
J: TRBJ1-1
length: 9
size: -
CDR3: CARSGEAFF
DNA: TGTGCCAGAAGCGGGGAGGCTTTCTTT

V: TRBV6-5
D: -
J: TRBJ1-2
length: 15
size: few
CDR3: CASSYLPFGNYGYTF
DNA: TGTGCCAGCAGTTACCTACCGTTTGGTAACTATGGCTACACCTTC

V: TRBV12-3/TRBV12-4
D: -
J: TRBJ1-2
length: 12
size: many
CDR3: CASSLSRAGDSF
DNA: TGTGCCAGCAGTCTCTCCCGCGCGGGAGATTCCTTC

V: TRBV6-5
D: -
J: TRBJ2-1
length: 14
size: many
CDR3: CASQRRSSYNEQFF
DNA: TGTGCCAGCCAACGGAGAAGCTCCTACAATGAGCAGTTCTTC

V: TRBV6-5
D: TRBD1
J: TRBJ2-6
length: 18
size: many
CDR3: CASSYSDRGLTGANVLTF
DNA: TGTGCCAGCAGTTACTCGGACAGGGGCCTCACTGGGGCCAACGTCCTGACTTTC

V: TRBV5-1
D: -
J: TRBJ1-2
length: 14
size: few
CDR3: CASSTRTANYGYTF
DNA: TGCGCCAGCAGCACCCGGACAGCTAACTATGGCTACACCTTC

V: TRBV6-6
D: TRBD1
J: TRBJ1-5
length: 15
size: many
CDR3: CASSATGLGNQPQHF
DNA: TGTGCCAGCAGCGCGACAGGGCTCGGGAATCAGCCCCAGCATTTT

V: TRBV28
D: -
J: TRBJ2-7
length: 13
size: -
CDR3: CASSYPEYYEQYF
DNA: TGTGCCAGCAGTTACCCAGAATACTACGAGCAGTACTTC

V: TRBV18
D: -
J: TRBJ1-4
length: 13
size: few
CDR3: CASSTAAGEKLFF
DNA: TGTGCCAGCTCAACGGCAGCGGGTGAAAAACTGTTTTTT

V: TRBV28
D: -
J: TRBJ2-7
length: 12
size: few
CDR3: CASTSLIHEQYF
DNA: TGTGCCAGCACGTCCCTAATTCACGAGCAGTACTTC

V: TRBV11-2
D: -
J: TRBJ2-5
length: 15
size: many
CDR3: CASSPSRGQGETQYF
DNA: TGTGCCAGCAGCCCTTCCCGGGGGCAGGGGGAGACCCAGTACTTC

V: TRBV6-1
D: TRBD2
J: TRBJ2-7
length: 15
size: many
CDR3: CASSEIGLASDEQYF
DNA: TGTGCCAGCAGTGAAATCGGACTAGCAAGCGACGAGCAGTACTTC

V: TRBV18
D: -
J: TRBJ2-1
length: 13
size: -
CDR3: CASSPQGYNEQFF
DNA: TGTGCCAGCTCACCACAGGGCTACAATGAGCAGTTCTTC

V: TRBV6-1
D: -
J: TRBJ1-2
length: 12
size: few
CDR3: CASRMINYGYTF
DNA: TGTGCCAGCAGAATGATTAACTATGGCTACACCTTC

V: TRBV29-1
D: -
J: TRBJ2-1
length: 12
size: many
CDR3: CSATGTYNEQFF
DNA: TGCAGCGCAACCGGGACTTACAATGAGCAGTTCTTC

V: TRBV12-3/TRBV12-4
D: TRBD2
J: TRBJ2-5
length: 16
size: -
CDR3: CASSWDSGGPQETQYF
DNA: TGTGCCAGCAGTTGGGATAGCGGGGGGCCTCAAGAGACCCAGTACTTC

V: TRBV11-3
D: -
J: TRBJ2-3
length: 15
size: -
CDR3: CASSPFQGSTDTQYF
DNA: TGTGCCAGCAGCCCCTTCCAGGGTAGCACAGATACGCAGTATTTT

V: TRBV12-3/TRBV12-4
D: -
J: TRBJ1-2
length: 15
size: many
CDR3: CASRRTDSANYGYTF
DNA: TGTGCCAGCAGACGTACAGATTCAGCTAACTATGGCTACACCTTC

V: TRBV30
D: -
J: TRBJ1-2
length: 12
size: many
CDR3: CAWSTENYGYTF
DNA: TGTGCCTGGTCGACAGAGAACTATGGCTACACCTTC

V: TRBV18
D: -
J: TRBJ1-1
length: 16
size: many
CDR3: CASSPPGRGVRAEAFF
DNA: TGTGCCAGCTCACCACCAGGTCGAGGGGTTCGCGCTGAAGCTTTCTTT

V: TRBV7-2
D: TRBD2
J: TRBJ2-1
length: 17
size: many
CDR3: CASSLAITSGVYNEQFF
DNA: TGTGCCAGCAGCTTAGCAATAACTAGCGGGGTCTACAATGAGCAGTTCTTC

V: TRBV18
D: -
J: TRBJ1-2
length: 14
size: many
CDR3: CASSPERAGYGYTF
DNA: TGTGCCAGCTCACCTGAGAGGGCTGGCTATGGCTACACCTTC

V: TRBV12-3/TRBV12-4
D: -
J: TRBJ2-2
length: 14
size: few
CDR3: CASSFRGNTGELFF
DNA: TGTGCCAGCAGTTTTAGAGGAAACACCGGGGAGCTGTTTTTT

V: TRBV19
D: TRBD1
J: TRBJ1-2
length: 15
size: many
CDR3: CASIAGTGGYYGYTF
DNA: TGTGCCAGTATTGCCGGGACAGGGGGTTACTATGGCTACACCTTC